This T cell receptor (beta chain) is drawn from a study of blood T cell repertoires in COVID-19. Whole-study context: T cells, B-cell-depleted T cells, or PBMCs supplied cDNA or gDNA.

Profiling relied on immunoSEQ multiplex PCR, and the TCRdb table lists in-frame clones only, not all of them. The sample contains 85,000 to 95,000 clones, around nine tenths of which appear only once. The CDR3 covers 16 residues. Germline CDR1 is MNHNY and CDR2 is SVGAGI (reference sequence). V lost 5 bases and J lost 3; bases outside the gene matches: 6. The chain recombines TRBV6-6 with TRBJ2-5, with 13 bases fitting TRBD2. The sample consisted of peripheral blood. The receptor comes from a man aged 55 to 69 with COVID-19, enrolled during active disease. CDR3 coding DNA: TGTGCCAGCAGTCGACTAGCGGGGGGCCCAAAAGAGACCCAGTACTTC. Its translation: CASSRLAGGPKETQYF.